This T cell receptor (beta chain) was profiled in a study of blood T cell repertoires in COVID-19. Study-level background: Collection of acute and convalescent COVID-19 samples took place in the United States, Italy and Spain. Sources were T cells, B-cell-depleted T cells, or PBMCs; the material itself was cDNA or gDNA.

The Seattle site enrolled patients during active infection and followed them longitudinally. In the original workflow: Reference gene primer amplification in the assay estimated nucleated cell counts. Sequenced by immunoSEQ multiplex PCR; TCRdb stores in-frame clones only, minus some. From that table come the V and J calls and clone size; the DNA was used to work out D and trimming. The table shows 200,000 to 300,000 clones, with nearly 95% occurring only once. This CDR3 region has 13 residues. Per the germline V gene, CDR1 is SGDLS and CDR2 is YYNGEE. Trimming pared 5 bases from V and 3 bases from J, leaving 11 bases between.

This sequence joins TRBV9 and TRBJ1-2; a weak D match, TRBD1 (6 bases). The sample taken for sequencing was peripheral blood. This clonotype was sampled from a man younger than 45 with COVID-19, enrolled during active disease. The CDR3 loop is CASRGTSYYGYTF. The CDR3 region has the DNA TGTGCCAGCAGAGGGACAAGTTACTATGGCTACACCTTC.